This T cell receptor (beta chain) was retrieved from a study of shared clonotypes between healthy human individuals. Whole-study findings and limits: Having only a few donors restricted how much genetic and exposure-history diversity was captured. Some clonotypes were shared by all four sorted-subset donors, while others were not shared. The non-shared ones had lower generation probabilities than the shared ones.

The DNA input per sorted-subset replicate PCR was 150 to 200 ng, corresponding to some 27,000 T cell genomes. Using immunoSEQ multiplex PCR, the repertoire was profiled, and TCRdb retains in-frame clones only, with some absent. Among around 690,000 clones listed, around 91% were seen once. Worth noting for this clone: The antigen remains undetermined.

The CDR3 extends over 19 amino acids. From germline, CDR1 is SEHNR and CDR2 FQNEAQ (reference sequence). Trimming took 3 bases from V and 7 from J, leaving 28 bases between them. This clonotype was obtained from a man between 18 and 35 years old in good health. Some clones in this sample may be carry-over from other donors' samples. The sample taken for sequencing was memory CD8+ T cells from PBMCs. Subset meaning: CD45RO+ cells pooled with CCR7-negative TemRA cells. The genes are TRBV7-9 and TRBJ1-5; D is undetermined. This CDR3 is CASSLVIQEPSGRWQPQHF. The CDR3 DNA reads TGTGCCAGCAGCTTGGTCATCCAGGAGCCCTCTGGGAGATGGCAGCCCCAGCATTTT.